The TCR beta chain under discussion was sequenced for a study of blood T cells in healthy people across ages. Study details: Capture by template switching was about one barcoded beta molecule per two T cells. Overall study findings and caveats: Using unsorted PBMCs precluded a conclusive naive versus antigen-experienced comparison.

This clonotype was detected once. No antigen is known for it. Each sample gave at least 6 million isolated PBMCs. Then a second PCR, running about 6 to 12 cycles, was carried out with a sample-barcoded 5' primer and a J-beta primer mix. Carrying 12 random nucleotides, a template-switch adaptor labeled each individual cDNA molecule. TCRdb ran MiXCR on the 5' RACE reads and lists one entry per CDR3 protein. Of roughly 680,000 distinct CDR3 sequences in the sample, around 45% were seen once. CDR1 is LNHDA, CDR2 SQIVND, per germline (reference sequence). The CDR3 length is 17 residues. Trimming pared 3 bases from V and 0 bases from J, leaving 17 bases between.

This chain uses TRBV19 with TRBJ1-1; D perhaps matches TRBD1 (5 bases). This TCR derives from a woman aged 55-75 years in good health. The material sequenced was blood. The CDR3 protein is CASSMGGLSYLNTEAFF. In nucleotides, the CDR3 is TGTGCCAGTAGTATGGGGGGGTTATCCTACCTGAACACTGAAGCTTTCTTT.